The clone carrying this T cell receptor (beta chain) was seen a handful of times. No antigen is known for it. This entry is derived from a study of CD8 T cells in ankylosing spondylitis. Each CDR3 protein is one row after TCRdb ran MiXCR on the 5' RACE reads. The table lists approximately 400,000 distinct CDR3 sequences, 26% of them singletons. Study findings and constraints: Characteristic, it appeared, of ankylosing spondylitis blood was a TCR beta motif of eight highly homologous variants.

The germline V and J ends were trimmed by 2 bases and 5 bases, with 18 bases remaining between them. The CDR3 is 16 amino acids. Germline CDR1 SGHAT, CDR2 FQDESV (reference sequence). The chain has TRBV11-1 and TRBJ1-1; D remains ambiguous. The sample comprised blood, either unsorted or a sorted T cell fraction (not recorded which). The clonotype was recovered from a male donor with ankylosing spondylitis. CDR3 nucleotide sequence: TGTGCCAGCAGCTTATTTTCCGCTAAGCCGGGAACTGAAGCTTTCTTT. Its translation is CASSLFSAKPGTEAFF.